This entry lists 10 T cell receptor beta chains sequenced from one sample in a study of tumor-infiltrating lymphocytes in primary liver carcinoma (dated by TCRdb to the late 2010s). Instrument on record: Illumina HiSeq 2500. A constant-region primer and ProtoScript II reverse transcriptase were used to reverse-transcribe TCRbeta-specific cDNA from roughly 480 ng total RNA. The TCRbeta libraries were prepared through three rounds of nested multiplex PCR following a slightly modified ARM-PCR procedure. Each of the first two PCR rounds ran for around 10 cycles using multiplex TRBV1-TRBV30 forward primers together with a Cbeta reverse primer. TCRdb reworked the public reads: Q25 trimming with fastp, MiXCR clone assembly, productive beta chains retained. Each entry is one CDR3 protein sequence, shown with its most common DNA and genes. Across this sample there are about 22,000 distinct CDR3 sequences, with around 84% seen only once. The ten largest clones represent roughly a third of the sample.

Total RNA and DNA were co-extracted without cell sorting from about 19-30 mg of bulk tissue using the AllPrep DNA/RNA mini kit. Sequencing was done on a sample of liver tumor tissue from sampling region 2. The cell subset or site label for this specimen denotes: tumor region T2, inferior pole. These receptors were obtained from a woman in her thirties with primary liver carcinoma and hepatitis B virus infection.

Regarding this clonotype: Its ends do not fully match the called genes, so a read error is possible. The CDR3 DNA is TGTGCCACCAGTGAACGGTTCCTAGTCCTTAGATCTAACTATGACTACACCTTT. Protein: CATSERFLVLRSNYDYTF. This chain joins TRBV6-1 and TRBJ1-2; D remains unclear. The CDR3 is 18 amino acids. Per the germline V gene, CDR1 is MNHNS and CDR2 is SASEGT.

This clonotype was detected once. As the CDR3 is not closed by the conserved phenylalanine or tryptophan, this likely results from a read error. The chain joins TRBV29-1 to TRBJ2-1; either TRBD1 or TRBD2 may fit D (5 bases each). This CDR3 is built from 12 residues. V lost 7 bases, J lost 5 bases, and 12 bases lay in between. Germline CDR1 and CDR2: SQVTM and ANQGSEA. Here the CDR3 DNA reads TGCAGCGACCTAAGGGACCACAATGAGCAGTTCTCC. Amino acids: CSDLRDHNEQFS.

Only one count was recorded for this clonotype. A read error may produce the germline difference seen at one junction end. The chain combines TRBV11-2 with TRBJ2-2, with D tentatively TRBD2 (5 bases). The CDR3 consists of 16 residues. In germline, CDR1 is SGHAT, CDR2 FQNNGV. This CDR3 reads CASSPDPQLDAGELLF. CDR3 nucleotide sequence: TGTGCCAGTAGCCCCGATCCCCAATTGGACGCCGGGGAGCTGCTTTTT. Full variable domain (missing parts from reference TRBV11-2 and TRBJ2-2): EAGVAQSPRYKIIEKRQSVAFWCNPISGHATLYWYQQILGQGPKLLIQFQNNGVVDDSQLPKDRFSAERLKGVDSTLKIQPAKLEDSAVYLCASSPDPQLDAGELLFGEGSRLTVL.

Of note for this clonotype: This may be a read error, as it is one base from a much larger clone. V and J are TRBV7-9 and TRBJ1-2; D is uncertain. The CDR3 spans 16 residues. CDR1 is SEHNR and CDR2 is FQNEAQ in the germline V gene (reference sequence). This CDR3 reads CASILASRGQMNGYTF. DNA of the CDR3: TGTGCCAGCATCTTAGCGTCCCGAGGCCAGATGAATGGCTACACCTTC.

V usage is TRBV11-2 and J usage is TRBJ1-1, with D possibly TRBD1 on 6 matching bases. V dropped 6 bases and J dropped 6 bases, with 17 bases sitting between them. The germline CDR1 and CDR2 sequences are SGHAT and FQNNGV. The CDR3 has 14 residues. The CDR3 protein is CASRCTGRKAEAFF. The CDR3 nucleotides are TGTGCCAGCAGATGTACAGGGAGGAAGGCTGAAGCTTTCTTT.

With respect to this clonotype: The conserved final phenylalanine or tryptophan is absent from the CDR3, which likely points to a read error. Because the CDR3's place on the DNA is in doubt, the DNA is left out and the CDR3 is given as listed by TCRdb. The chain couples TRBV6-5 to TRBJ2-7; TRBD2, the table's D call, was not compared with the DNA. The CDR3 sequence runs 16 residues, both termini included. CDR1 and CDR2 (germline): MNHEY, SVGAGI. The CDR3 sequence: CASSCRVAGWGYEEYL.

A remark on this clonotype: One junction end does not reproduce the germline sequence, and a read error may be involved. The V gene is TRBV10-3, the J gene TRBJ2-5; D ambiguous. In germline, CDR1 is ENHRY, CDR2 SYGVKD. This CDR3 has 15 amino acids. The DNA for the CDR3 is TGTGCCATCAGTAAGTCGGCTACCAGACAAGAGGCCCACTACTTC. It is translated as CAISKSATRQEAHYF.

The chain couples TRBV6-1 to TRBJ2-2; D might be TRBD1 or TRBD2, each matching 6 bases. Trimming pared 6 bases from V and 11 bases from J, leaving 34 bases between. CDR3 length equals 19 residues. CDR1 and CDR2 (germline): MNHNS, SASEGT. The CDR3 here is CASRETLPGGVANTCELFF. CDR3 in DNA: TGTGCCAGCAGAGAAACCCTTCCCGGGGGCGTCGCGAACACTTGTGAGCTGTTTTTT.

Comments on this clonotype: Mismatch with germline at one junction end may stem from a read error. The rearrangement links TRBV11-2 to TRBJ2-2; D might be TRBD2 (5 bases). The CDR3 is made up of 18 amino acids. CDR1 and CDR2 from the germline V gene are SGHAT and FQNNGV. CDR3 sequence (DNA): TGTGACAGCAGCTCACCCCAAGCAGGAGGCCCGAACACCGGGGAACTGTTTTTT. This codes for CDSSSPQAGGPNTGELFF.

Turning to this clonotype: Here the CDR3 omits its conserved ending phenylalanine or tryptophan, so a read error is the likely source. Because the CDR3's place on the DNA is in doubt, the DNA is left out and the CDR3 is given as listed by TCRdb. The chain employs TRBV29-1 and TRBJ2-1; the table's D call TRBD1 went unverified against the DNA. CDR1 is SQVTM, CDR2 ANQGSEA, per germline. The CDR3 extends over 12 residues, inclusive of both ends. The CDR3 spells CGVVGWGGRTFS.